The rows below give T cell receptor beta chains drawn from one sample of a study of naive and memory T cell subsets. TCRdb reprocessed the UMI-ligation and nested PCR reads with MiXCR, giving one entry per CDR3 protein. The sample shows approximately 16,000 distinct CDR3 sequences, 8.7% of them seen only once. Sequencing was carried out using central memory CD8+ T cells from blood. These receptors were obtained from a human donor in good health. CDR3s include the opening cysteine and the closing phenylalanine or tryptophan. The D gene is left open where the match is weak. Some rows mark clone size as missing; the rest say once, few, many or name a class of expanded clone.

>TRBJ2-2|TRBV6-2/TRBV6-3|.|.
CASSSRDTGELFF
TGTGCCAGCAGTAGCCGCGACACCGGGGAGCTGTTTTTT
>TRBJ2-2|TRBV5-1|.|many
CASSLSEINTGELFF
TGCGCCAGCAGCTTGAGTGAGATCAACACCGGGGAGCTGTTTTTT
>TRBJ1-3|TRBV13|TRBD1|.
CASSSDRAGNTIYF
TGTGCCAGCAGCTCGGACAGGGCTGGAAACACCATATATTTT
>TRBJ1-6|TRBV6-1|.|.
CASMSTVGTGIDSPLHF
TGTGCCAGCATGTCCACGGTCGGTACAGGGATTGATTCACCCCTCCACTTT
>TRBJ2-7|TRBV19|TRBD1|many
CASSMGTGGPYEQYF
TGTGCCAGTAGTATGGGGACAGGGGGACCCTACGAGCAGTACTTC
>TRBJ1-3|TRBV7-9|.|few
CASSLAFEDSFSGNTIYF
TGTGCCAGCAGCTTAGCGTTCGAGGACAGTTTCTCTGGAAACACCATATATTTT
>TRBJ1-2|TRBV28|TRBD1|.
CASSPSRTGIYGYTF
TGTGCCAGCAGTCCCTCCCGGACAGGCATTTATGGCTACACCTTC
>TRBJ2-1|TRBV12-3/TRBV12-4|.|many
CASSLAGGSYNEQFF
TGTGCCAGCAGTTTAGCGGGAGGTTCCTACAATGAGCAGTTCTTC
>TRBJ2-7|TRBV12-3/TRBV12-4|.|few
CASRGGEAYEQYF
TGTGCCAGCCGCGGAGGGGAGGCCTACGAGCAGTACTTC
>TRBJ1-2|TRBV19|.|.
CASSRGSYGYTF
TGTGCCAGTAGTAGAGGGTCCTATGGCTACACCTTC
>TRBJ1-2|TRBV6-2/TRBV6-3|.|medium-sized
CASSQQPDKTGGYTF
TGTGCCAGCAGTCAACAGCCGGATAAAACAGGTGGCTACACCTTC
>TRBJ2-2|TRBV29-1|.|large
CSVADNRDTGELFF
TGCAGCGTCGCCGATAACAGAGACACCGGGGAGCTGTTTTTT
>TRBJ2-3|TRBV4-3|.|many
CASSQDSTDYTDTQYF
TGCGCCAGCAGCCAAGATTCAACCGATTACACAGATACGCAGTATTTT
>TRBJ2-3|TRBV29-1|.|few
CSVEDQEPNTQYF
TGCAGCGTTGAAGATCAGGAACCAAATACGCAGTATTTT
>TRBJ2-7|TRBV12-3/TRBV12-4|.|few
CASTPSPHYEQYF
TGTGCCAGCACCCCCTCCCCCCACTACGAGCAGTACTTC
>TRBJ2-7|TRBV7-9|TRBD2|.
CASSPRSGTSGNPGEQYF
TGTGCCAGCAGCCCTCGGTCCGGGACTAGCGGGAATCCGGGCGAGCAGTACTTC
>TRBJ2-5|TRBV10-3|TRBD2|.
CASSPSGGAGETQYF
TGTGCCAGTTCCCCTAGCGGGGGGGCGGGAGAGACCCAGTACTTC
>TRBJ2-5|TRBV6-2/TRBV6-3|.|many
CASSYYHQETQYF
TGTGCCAGCAGTTACTACCACCAAGAGACCCAGTACTTC
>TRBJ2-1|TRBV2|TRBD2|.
CASSETSLPYNEQFF
TGTGCCAGCAGTGAGACTAGCCTCCCCTACAATGAGCAGTTCTTC
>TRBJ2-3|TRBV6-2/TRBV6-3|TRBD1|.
CASSPGTGGVDTQYF
TGTGCCAGCAGCCCCGGGACAGGGGGAGTGGATACGCAGTATTTT